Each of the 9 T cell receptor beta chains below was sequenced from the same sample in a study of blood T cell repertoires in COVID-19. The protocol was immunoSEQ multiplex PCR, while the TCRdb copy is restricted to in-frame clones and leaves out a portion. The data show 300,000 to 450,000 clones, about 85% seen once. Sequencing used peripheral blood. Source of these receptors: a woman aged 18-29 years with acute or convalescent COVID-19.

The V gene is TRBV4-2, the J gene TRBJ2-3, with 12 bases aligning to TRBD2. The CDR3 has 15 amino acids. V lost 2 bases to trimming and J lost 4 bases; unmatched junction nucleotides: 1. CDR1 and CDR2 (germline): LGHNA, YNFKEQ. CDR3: CASSQPSGGADTQYF. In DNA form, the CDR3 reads TGTGCCAGCAGCCAACCTAGCGGGGGGGCAGATACGCAGTATTTT.

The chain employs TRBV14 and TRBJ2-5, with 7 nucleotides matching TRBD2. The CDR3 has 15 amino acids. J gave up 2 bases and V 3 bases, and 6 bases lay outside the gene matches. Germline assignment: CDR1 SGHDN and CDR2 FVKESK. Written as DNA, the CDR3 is TGTGCCAGCAGCCAGGGGGGGGGACCTCAAGAGACCCAGTACTTC. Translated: CASSQGGGPQETQYF.

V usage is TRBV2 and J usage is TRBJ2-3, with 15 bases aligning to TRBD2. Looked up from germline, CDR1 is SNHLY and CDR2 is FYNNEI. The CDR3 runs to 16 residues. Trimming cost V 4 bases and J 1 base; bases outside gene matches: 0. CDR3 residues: CASSGTSGGGTDTQYF. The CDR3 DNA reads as TGTGCCAGCAGTGGGACTAGCGGGGGGGGCACAGATACGCAGTATTTT.

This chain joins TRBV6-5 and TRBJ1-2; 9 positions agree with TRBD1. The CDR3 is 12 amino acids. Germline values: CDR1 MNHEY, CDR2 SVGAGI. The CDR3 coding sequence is TGTGCGACGGGGACAGGGACGAGTGGCTACACCTTC. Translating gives CATGTGTSGYTF.

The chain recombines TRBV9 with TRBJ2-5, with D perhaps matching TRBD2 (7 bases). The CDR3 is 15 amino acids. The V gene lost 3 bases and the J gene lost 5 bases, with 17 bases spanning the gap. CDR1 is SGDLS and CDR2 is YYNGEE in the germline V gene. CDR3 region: CASSGPQAGAETQYF. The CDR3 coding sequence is TGTGCCAGCAGCGGCCCGCAGGCGGGGGCGGAGACCCAGTACTTC.

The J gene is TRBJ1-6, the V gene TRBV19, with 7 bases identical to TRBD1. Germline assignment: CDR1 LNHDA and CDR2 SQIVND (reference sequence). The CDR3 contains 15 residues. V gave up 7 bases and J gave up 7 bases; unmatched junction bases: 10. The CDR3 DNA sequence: TGTGCCAGTACTCCTCAGACAGGGTGGAATTCACCCCTCCACTTT. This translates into CASTPQTGWNSPLHF.

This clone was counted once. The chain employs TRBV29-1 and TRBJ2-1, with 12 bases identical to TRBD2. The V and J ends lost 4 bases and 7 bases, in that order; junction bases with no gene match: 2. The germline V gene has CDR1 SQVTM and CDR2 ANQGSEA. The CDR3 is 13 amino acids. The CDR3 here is CSVALAGGNEQFF. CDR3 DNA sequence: TGCAGCGTTGCACTAGCGGGAGGTAATGAGCAGTTCTTC.

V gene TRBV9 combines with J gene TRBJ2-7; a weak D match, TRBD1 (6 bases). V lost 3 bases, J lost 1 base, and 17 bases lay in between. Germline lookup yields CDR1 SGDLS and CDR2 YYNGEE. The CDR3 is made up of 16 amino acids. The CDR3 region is CASSAAESGESYEQYF. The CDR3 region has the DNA TGTGCCAGCAGCGCCGCGGAATCAGGGGAATCCTACGAGCAGTACTTC. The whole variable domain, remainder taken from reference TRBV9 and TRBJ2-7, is DSGVTQTPKHLITATGQRVTLRCSPRSGDLSVYWYQQSLDQGLQFLIQYYNGEERAKGNILERFSAQQFPDLHSELNLSSLELGDSALYFCASSAAESGESYEQYFGPGTRLTVT.

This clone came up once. The CDR3 protein is CASSLLQGLVGGNTIYF. In DNA form, the CDR3 reads TGTGCCAGCAGCTTACTGCAGGGGTTAGTAGGTGGAAACACCATATATTTT. The chain recombines TRBV7-2 with TRBJ1-3, with a possible D match to TRBD1 (6 bases). Germline values: CDR1 SGHTA, CDR2 FQGNSA. The CDR3 consists of 17 residues. Between the trimmed V and J ends, which lost 2 bases and 3 bases, there was a span of 17 bases.